The T cell receptor beta chain under discussion was sequenced for a study of blood T cell repertoires in COVID-19. Background on the study: Collection of acute and convalescent COVID-19 samples took place in the United States, Italy and Spain. T cells, B-cell-depleted T cells, or PBMCs provided the cDNA or gDNA that served as material.

Germline V gene data show CDR1 as MDHEN and CDR2 as SYDVKM. Deletions cut 1 base from V and 4 bases from J, with 13 bases between. The CDR3 sequence is 15 residues long. Produced via immunoSEQ multiplex PCR; TCRdb's table is partial and in-frame only. The table has nearly 200,000 clones, approximately 91% seen once; the top ten hold roughly 6.2%. The receptor's source is a woman aged 40 to 49 who had recovered from COVID-19. The V call is TRBV28, the J call TRBJ1-2; D remains unclear. The sequenced sample consisted of peripheral blood. The DNA of the CDR3 is TGTGCCAGCAGTTTATACGCGGAGGGAATCTATGGCTACACCTTC. Encoded protein: CASSLYAEGIYGYTF.